The clone carrying this T cell receptor (beta chain) was detected only a few times. Its antigen is undetermined. Vbeta (60) and Jbeta (13) primers were used in the PCR. The method was immunoSEQ multiplex PCR; TCRdb's version includes in-frame clones alone and lacks a portion of them. The repertoire holds around 150,000 clones, with roughly 77% as singletons. Germline V CDR1 and CDR2: MNHEY, SVGAGI. With 6 bases removed from V and 6 bases from J, the gap between germline ends came to 11 bases. This CDR3 spans 12 amino acids. The source of the sample is a study of cytomegalovirus exposure and HLA in healthy donors. Study-wide background: A preliminary data release comprised about 85 million unique TCRs obtained from HLA-typed donors. Whole-study findings and limits: There were under 200 TCR beta chains listed as cytomegalovirus-associated. It was reported in a later analysis that an Asian-associated ancestry cluster showed fewer N-insertions than the roughly 670-donor mean.

Sequenced material: PBMCs. The sequence derives from a woman aged 40-49 years in good health and CMV-seropositive. V is TRBV6-5 and J is TRBJ1-2; no firm D call. The CDR3 region has the DNA TGTGCCAGCAGCGACCGGGAGGATGGCTACACCTTC. Encoded protein: CASSDREDGYTF.